This entry lists 20 T cell receptor beta chains sequenced from one sample in a study of T cell responses to AZD1222 COVID-19 vaccine. Generated by immunoSEQ multiplex PCR, the TCRdb table keeps only in-frame clones and is missing some. The repertoire holds over 60,000 clones, with 80% as singletons. This specimen consisted of peripheral blood, obtained 28 days after the second AZD1222 dose. The receptors come from an adult who received the AZD1222 COVID-19 vaccine.

This clone was counted once. The CDR3 loop is CSASWPWGLQETQYF. Written as DNA, the CDR3 is TGCAGTGCTAGTTGGCCATGGGGTCTTCAAGAGACCCAGTACTTC. The rearrangement uses TRBV20-1 and TRBJ2-5; no firm D call. V was clipped by 3 bases and J by 2 bases, with 16 bases between them. This CDR3 has 15 amino acids. From germline, CDR1 is DFQATT and CDR2 SNEGSKA (reference sequence).

Worth noting for this clone: The junction does not match germline at one end; this may be a read error. The chain employs TRBV6-1 and TRBJ2-3; TRBD2 is a possible D gene (5 bases). Germline V gene sequence: CDR1 MNHNS, CDR2 SASEGT. This CDR3 spans 14 amino acids. The CDR3: CASRERTRTDTQYF. The CDR3 DNA follows: TGTGCCAGCCGTGAGCGGACCAGAACAGATACGCAGTATTTT.

J is TRBJ1-6 and V is TRBV3-1 (or the pseudogene TRBV3-2); D ambiguous. Germline V gene lookup returns CDR1 LGHDT and CDR2 YNNKEL (reference sequence). The length of the CDR3 is 13 residues. V was cut by 1 base and J by 6 bases, with 4 bases left in between. The CDR3 here is CASSQVTNSPLHF. DNA for the CDR3: TGTGCCAGCAGCCAAGTCACTAATTCACCCCTCCACTTT.

The genes are TRBV2 and TRBJ2-1; TRBD2 agrees at 7 bases. CDR3 length: 14 residues. V shed 5 bases and J 3 bases; nucleotides not matched to a gene: 4. Looked up from germline, CDR1 is SNHLY and CDR2 is FYNNEI. Here the CDR3 reads CASSSRENYNEQFF. The CDR3 coding sequence is TGTGCCAGCAGTTCGCGGGAGAACTACAATGAGCAGTTCTTC.

In its sample, this clone was seen a few times. This chain's CDR3 is CASSFAGSGGEGETQYF. In DNA, the CDR3 is TGCGCCAGCAGCTTCGCCGGGAGCGGGGGCGAGGGGGAGACCCAGTACTTC. The chain uses TRBV5-1 and TRBJ2-5; 8 nucleotides line up with TRBD2. This CDR3 has 17 residues. Germline assignment: CDR1 SGHRS and CDR2 YFSETQ. V was clipped by 2 bases and J by 5 bases; unmatched bases: 14. The entire variable domain, with the rest obtained from reference TRBV5-1 and TRBJ2-5, is as follows: KAGVTQTPRYLIKTRGQQVTLSCSPISGHRSVSWYQQTPGQGLQFLFEYFSETQRNKGNFPGRFSGRQFSNSRSEMNVSTLELGDSALYLCASSFAGSGGEGETQYFGPGTRLLVL.

The chain recombines TRBV11-2 with TRBJ1-4; a weak D match, TRBD1 (6 bases). The length of the CDR3 is 13 residues. Trimming took 5 bases from V and 5 from J, leaving 9 bases between them. Germline CDR1 and CDR2: SGHAT and FQNNGV. DNA for the CDR3: TGTGCCAGCAGCCTAGGGACAAATGAAAAACTGTTTTTT. It codes for CASSLGTNEKLFF.

The V gene is TRBV5-5, the J gene TRBJ1-2; TRBD1 matches 11 bases. The CDR3 covers 16 residues. The junction had 4 bases not matched to a gene; V was cut back by 0 bases and J by 3 bases. Per the germline V gene, CDR1 is SGHKS and CDR2 is YYEKEE (reference sequence). CDR3 sequence (DNA): TGTGCCAGCAGCTTGGCCGGACAGGGGGCCTACTATGGCTACACCTTC. It encodes CASSLAGQGAYYGYTF.

This clone was seen a few times. The chain links TRBV21-1 to TRBJ2-4; TRBD2, the D gene given by the table, was not confirmed from the DNA. TRBV21-1 is shown as a pseudogene. The CDR3 has 18 amino acids. The CDR3 region has the DNA TGTGCCAGCAGCAAAGGGGGGAGGCTCCCCTGGGCCAAAAACATTCAGTACTTC. Translation gives CASSKGGRLPWAKNIQYF.

The chain employs TRBV7-2 and TRBJ2-7; TRBD2 matches 7 bases. V lost 6 bases, J lost 0 bases, and 5 bases stayed unmatched. Germline lookup yields CDR1 SGHTA and CDR2 FQGNSA. The CDR3 spans 14 residues. The CDR3 reads CASRGRGDSYEQYF. CDR3 nucleotides: TGTGCCAGCAGAGGTCGGGGGGACTCCTACGAGCAGTACTTC.

V and J are TRBV10-1 and TRBJ2-3; TRBD2 matches at 9 bases. The V and J ends lost 4 bases and 4 bases, in that order; junction bases with no gene match: 9. This CDR3 spans 16 amino acids. Germline V lookup: CDR1 WNHNN, CDR2 SYGVQD (reference sequence). The CDR3 sequence: CASSGSRRGGSDTQYF. The CDR3 DNA follows: TGCGCCAGCAGTGGCTCCCGGCGGGGGGGATCAGATACGCAGTATTTT.

J is TRBJ2-6 and V is TRBV4-3; no clear D gene. The ends were cut back, 2 bases at V and 0 bases at J, with 14 bases in the middle. This CDR3 spans 18 amino acids. Germline V gene data show CDR1 as LGHNA and CDR2 as YSLEER. This CDR3 reads CASSQRRITYSGANVLTF. The CDR3 DNA is TGCGCCAGCAGCCAACGCAGGATAACGTACTCTGGGGCCAACGTCCTGACTTTC.

The J gene is TRBJ2-2, the V gene TRBV5-5; 11 positions match TRBD2. This CDR3 is built from 15 residues. The junction had 2 bases not matched to a gene; V was cut back by 2 bases and J by 5 bases. Germline V gene sequence: CDR1 SGHKS, CDR2 YYEKEE (reference sequence). The chain's CDR3 is CASSLLAGVTGELFF. As DNA, the CDR3 is TGTGCCAGCAGCTTACTAGCGGGGGTAACCGGGGAGCTGTTTTTT.

The chain carries TRBV28 and TRBJ1-2; D call uncertain. Germline V CDR1 and CDR2: MDHEN, SYDVKM. The CDR3 extends over 13 amino acids. Trimming shortened V by 6 bases and J by 4 bases, and 12 bases separated the two germline ends. This chain's CDR3 is CASRERSGYGYTF. DNA of the CDR3: TGTGCCAGCAGGGAGAGGTCTGGCTATGGCTACACCTTC.

In its sample, this clone was seen a few times. J is TRBJ1-6 and V is TRBV19; TRBD1 aligns across 10 bases. V was pared by 9 bases and J by 7 bases, with 6 bases of the junction left unmatched. The CDR3 consists of 14 residues. The germline gives CDR1 LNHDA, CDR2 SQIVND (reference sequence). The CDR3 DNA follows: TGTGCCAGCAAAGGACAGGGGGAAAATTCACCCCTCCACTTT. Its protein product is CASKGQGENSPLHF.

The chain combines TRBV7-2 with TRBJ2-2; D unresolved. The CDR3 has 13 residues. From germline, CDR1 is SGHTA and CDR2 FQGNSA. V lost 2 bases, J lost 4 bases, and 5 bases lay in between. In nucleotides, the CDR3 is TGTGCCAGCAGCTTACGGAGCACCGGGGAGCTGTTTTTT. Protein sequence: CASSLRSTGELFF.

The rearrangement joins TRBV30 to TRBJ1-2; a weak D match, TRBD1 (6 bases). In germline, CDR1 is GTSNPN, CDR2 SVGIG (reference sequence). The ends were cut back, 5 bases at V and 7 bases at J, with 14 bases in the middle. The CDR3 loop spans 12 amino acids. The CDR3 region has the DNA TGTGCCTGGCGGTGGGGGGGGCGTGGCTACACCTTC. Translation gives CAWRWGGRGYTF.

The V gene is TRBV10-3, the J gene TRBJ2-2; D uncertain. The V gene lost 6 bases and the J gene lost 3 bases, with 11 bases spanning the gap. The CDR3 runs to 14 residues. Germline V gives CDR1 ENHRY, CDR2 SYGVKD. CDR3 DNA: TGTGCCATCAGACGTAATTTCGACACCGGGGAGCTGTTTTTT. Amino acids: CAIRRNFDTGELFF.

CDR3 in DNA: TGTGCCAGCACCTCCCGGGCCGGGGTTGAAGAGACCCAGTACTTC. Encoded protein: CASTSRAGVEETQYF. The rearrangement joins TRBV7-6 to TRBJ2-5, with D possibly TRBD2 on 5 matching bases. The CDR3 is 15 amino acids. Trimming pared 7 bases from V and 3 bases from J, leaving 18 bases between. Germline CDR1 and CDR2: SGHVS and FNYEAQ.

V gene TRBV6-5 combines with J gene TRBJ2-7, with D possibly matching TRBD1 (6 bases). Trimming removed 5 bases from V and 1 base from J, with 12 bases in between. The germline V gene encodes CDR1 MNHEY and CDR2 SVGAGI. The CDR3 is made up of 14 amino acids. CDR3 protein: CASSMTGFSYEQYF. CDR3 sequence (DNA): TGTGCCAGCAGTATGACAGGTTTTTCCTACGAGCAGTACTTC.

A few counts support this clone. The chain combines TRBV15 with TRBJ2-1; 11 bases match TRBD2. The CDR3 has 18 residues. Germline V gene data show CDR1 as LNHNV and CDR2 as YYDKDF (reference sequence). J gave up 4 bases and V 0 bases, and 8 bases lay outside the gene matches. The CDR3 DNA sequence: TGTGCCACCAGCAGAGATGGGCTAGCGGGGGGATTGTACAATGAGCAGTTCTTC. Its translation is CATSRDGLAGGLYNEQFF.